This T cell receptor beta chain emerged from a study of CD8 T cells in ankylosing spondylitis. Study findings and constraints: Matched ankylosing spondylitis synovial fluid reportedly showed significant enrichment of disease-linked clones. About 8 highly homologous variants made up a TCR beta motif that seemed to typify ankylosing spondylitis blood.

This clonotype was recorded a few times. Its antigen is as yet unknown. Quantitative molecular-barcoded 5'-RACE generated the TCR beta libraries. Using its own MiXCR run on the 5' RACE reads, TCRdb lists one record per CDR3 protein. The sample has some 450,000 distinct CDR3 sequences; roughly 17% are singletons. Source material: blood, either unsorted or a sorted T cell fraction (not recorded which). This TCR was recovered from a male donor with ankylosing spondylitis.

The CDR3 DNA is TGTGCCAGCAGTTCGGAGGGGAAAGGGAGTAATGAGCAGTTCTTC. It translates to CASSSEGKGSNEQFF. The chain is built from TRBV27 and TRBJ2-1; TRBD2 is a possible D gene (6 bases). The V gene's germline CDR1 is MNHEY and CDR2 SMNVEV (reference sequence). There are 15 residues in the CDR3. Deletions cut 4 bases from V and 7 bases from J, with 17 bases between.